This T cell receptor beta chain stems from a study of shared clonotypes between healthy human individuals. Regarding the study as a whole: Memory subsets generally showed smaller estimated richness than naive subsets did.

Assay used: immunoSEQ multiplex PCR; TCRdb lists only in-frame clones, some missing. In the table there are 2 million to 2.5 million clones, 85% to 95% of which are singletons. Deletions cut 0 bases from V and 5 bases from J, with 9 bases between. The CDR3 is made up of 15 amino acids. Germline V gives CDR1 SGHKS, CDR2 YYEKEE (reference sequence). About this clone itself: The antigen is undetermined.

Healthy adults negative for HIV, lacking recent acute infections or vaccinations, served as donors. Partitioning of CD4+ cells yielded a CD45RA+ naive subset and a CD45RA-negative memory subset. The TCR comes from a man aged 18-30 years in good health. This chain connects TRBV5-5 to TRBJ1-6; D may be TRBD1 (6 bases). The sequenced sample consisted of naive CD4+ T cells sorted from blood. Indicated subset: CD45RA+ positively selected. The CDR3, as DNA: TGTGCCAGCAGCTTGGTGGGGGGCAATAATTCACCCCTCCACTTT. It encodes CASSLVGGNNSPLHF. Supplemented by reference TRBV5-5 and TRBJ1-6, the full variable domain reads DAGVTQSPTHLIKTRGQQVTLRCSPISGHKSVSWYQQVLGQGPQFIFQYYEKEERGRGNFPDRFSARQFPNYSSELNVNALLLGDSALYLCASSLVGGNNSPLHFGNGTRLTVT.